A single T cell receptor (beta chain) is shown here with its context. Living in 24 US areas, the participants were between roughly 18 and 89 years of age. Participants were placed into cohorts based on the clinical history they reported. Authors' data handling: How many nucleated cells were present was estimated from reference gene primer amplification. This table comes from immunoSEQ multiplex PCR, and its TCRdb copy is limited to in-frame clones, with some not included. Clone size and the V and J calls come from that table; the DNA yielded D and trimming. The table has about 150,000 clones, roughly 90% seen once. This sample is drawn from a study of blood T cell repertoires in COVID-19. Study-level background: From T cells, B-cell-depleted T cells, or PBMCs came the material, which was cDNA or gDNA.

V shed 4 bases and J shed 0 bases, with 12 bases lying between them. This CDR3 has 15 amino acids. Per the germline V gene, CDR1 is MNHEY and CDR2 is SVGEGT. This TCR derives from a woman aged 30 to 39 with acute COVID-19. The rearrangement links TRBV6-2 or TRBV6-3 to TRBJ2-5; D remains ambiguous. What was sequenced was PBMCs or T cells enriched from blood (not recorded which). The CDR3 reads CASSSGQLYQETQYF. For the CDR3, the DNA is TGTGCCAGCAGTTCTGGGCAGCTTTACCAAGAGACCCAGTACTTC.